The rows below give T cell receptor beta chains drawn from one sample of a study of OX40 agonist ivuxolimab in advanced cancers. Method: immunoSEQ multiplex PCR; TCRdb's copy keeps in-frame clones and lacks some. The table records 46,000 or so clones, about 87% of them present only once. The input for sequencing was CD4+ or CD8+ T cells sorted from blood, taken in a trial of the OX40 agonist ivuxolimab. The receptors derive from an adult with an advanced solid tumor such as melanoma, head and neck, liver or kidney cancer. CDR3s include the opening cysteine and the closing phenylalanine or tryptophan. The order of the fields is J gene, V gene, clone size, D gene, CDR3 DNA, CDR3 protein. A D gene is named only where the DNA matches it firmly. Some rows mark clone size as missing; the rest say once, few, many or name a class of expanded clone.

J: TRBJ1-2
V: TRBV2
size: NA
D: NA
DNA: TGTGCCAGCAGTTGGGACGGAACTAACTATGGCTACACCTTC
CDR3: CASSWDGTNYGYTF

J: TRBJ2-5
V: TRBV5-6
size: NA
D: NA
DNA: TGTGCCAGCAGCTTGGATCGAGTAGAGACCCAGTACTTC
CDR3: CASSLDRVETQYF

J: TRBJ1-6
V: TRBV4-1
size: once
D: TRBD1
DNA: TGCGCCAGCAGCCAGAGGACAGGGGGCACGGAATCACCCCTCCACTTT
CDR3: CASSQRTGGTESPLHF

J: TRBJ2-1
V: TRBV7-9
size: NA
D: TRBD1
DNA: TGTGCCAGCAGCTTTACTGGCGGACAGGGCAATGAGCAGTTCTTC
CDR3: CASSFTGGQGNEQFF

J: TRBJ2-3
V: TRBV18
size: once
D: TRBD2
DNA: TGTGCCAGCTCACCAAGCGGGGGGCGCGGAGATACGCAGTATTTT
CDR3: CASSPSGGRGDTQYF

J: TRBJ1-1
V: TRBV15
size: NA
D: NA
DNA: TGTGCCGCCAGCAGAACCACTGAAGCTTTCTTT
CDR3: CAASRTTEAFF

J: TRBJ1-5
V: TRBV2
size: NA
D: NA
DNA: TGTGCCAGCAGTGACAGGGATGTGAATCAGCCCCAGCATTTT
CDR3: CASSDRDVNQPQHF

J: TRBJ2-1
V: TRBV19
size: NA
D: TRBD2
DNA: TGTGCCAGTAGTATTATCGGGGAGGGCCATAGCCATGAGCAGTTCTTC
CDR3: CASSIIGEGHSHEQFF

J: TRBJ2-7
V: TRBV4-2
size: NA
D: NA
DNA: TGTGCCAGCAGCCAAGGCTCCGAGCAGTACTTC
CDR3: CASSQGSEQYF

J: TRBJ2-5
V: TRBV7-2
size: NA
D: TRBD2
DNA: TGTGCCAGCAGCTTAGGGACTAGCGGGGGGCACCAGTACTTC
CDR3: CASSLGTSGGHQYF

J: TRBJ2-7
V: TRBV2
size: NA
D: TRBD2
DNA: TGTGCCAGCAGTGAAGCGCTTGGCGGGAGTGTTTTCGAGCAGTACTTC
CDR3: CASSEALGGSVFEQYF

J: TRBJ2-3
V: TRBV27
size: NA
D: TRBD1
DNA: TGTGCCAGCAGTTTGAAGACAGGGGATAGTTGGACAGATACGCAGTATTTT
CDR3: CASSLKTGDSWTDTQYF

J: TRBJ1-5
V: TRBV19
size: NA
D: TRBD1
DNA: TGTGCCAGTAGTATAGGGCGACAGGGGGGTCAGCCCCAGCATTTT
CDR3: CASSIGRQGGQPQHF

J: TRBJ1-4
V: TRBV6-6
size: once
D: NA
DNA: TGTGCCATACAGGGTGGAGAAGAAAAACTGTTTTTT
CDR3: CAIQGGEEKLFF

J: TRBJ2-6
V: TRBV28
size: NA
D: TRBD1
DNA: TGTGCCAGCACCGGGACAGGGGGCTTGTTGAGGGCCAACGTCCTGACTTTC
CDR3: CASTGTGGLLRANVLTF

J: TRBJ2-7
V: TRBV7-6
size: NA
D: NA
DNA: TGTGCCAGCAGCCCCGCTTCGGGCCCCTACGAGCAGTACTTC
CDR3: CASSPASGPYEQYF

J: TRBJ2-1
V: TRBV27
size: NA
D: NA
DNA: TGTGCCAGCAGTTTGGGTCTTAGCTCCTACAATGAGCAGTTCTTC
CDR3: CASSLGLSSYNEQFF

J: TRBJ2-7
V: TRBV7-9
size: NA
D: TRBD1
DNA: TGTGCCAGCAGCTTAGCTACAGGGGTTTACTACGAGCAGTACTTC
CDR3: CASSLATGVYYEQYF

J: TRBJ2-3
V: TRBV7-8
size: few
D: TRBD1
DNA: TGTGCCAGCAGCTACCCCGGGACAGGGGGAATAGATACGCAGTATTTT
CDR3: CASSYPGTGGIDTQYF

J: TRBJ2-1
V: TRBV19
size: NA
D: NA
DNA: TGTGCCAGTAAAATGGCGGCCGGATACAATGAGCAGTTCTTC
CDR3: CASKMAAGYNEQFF

J: TRBJ1-2
V: TRBV2
size: medium-sized
D: NA
DNA: TGTGCCAGCAGTGACTTCCTAGGAGGTGATGGCTACACCTTC
CDR3: CASSDFLGGDGYTF

J: TRBJ2-1
V: TRBV10-3
size: NA
D: NA
DNA: TGTGCCATCAGTGACAGACACAATGAGCAGTTCTTC
CDR3: CAISDRHNEQFF

J: TRBJ2-1
V: TRBV6-5
size: NA
D: TRBD2
DNA: TGTGCCAGCAGTTTTGATACTAGCGGCATCCATGAGCAGTTCTTC
CDR3: CASSFDTSGIHEQFF

J: TRBJ2-7
V: TRBV30
size: NA
D: NA
DNA: TGTGCCTGGAGTCCAACAGTGTCCTACGAGCAGTACTTC
CDR3: CAWSPTVSYEQYF